This T cell receptor (beta chain) was recorded in a study of shared clonotypes between healthy human individuals. TCRdb's copy holds only in-frame clones and misses some; the assay was immunoSEQ multiplex PCR. This sample has millions of clones, with just over 90% found just once. This CDR3 spans 17 amino acids. The germline gives CDR1 MNHEY, CDR2 SMNVEV (reference sequence). Trimming removed 5 bases from V and 0 bases from J, with 14 bases in between. The chain carries TRBV27 and TRBJ2-6; a weak D match, TRBD2 (5 bases). Source material: naive CD4+ T cells sorted from blood. The sample's subset: CD45RA+ positively selected. This receptor was identified in a man between 18 and 29 years old in good health. The DNA of the CDR3 is TGTGCCAGCAGTACCCGCCCGAGGGACTCTGGGGCCAACGTCCTGACTTTC. It is translated as CASSTRPRDSGANVLTF.